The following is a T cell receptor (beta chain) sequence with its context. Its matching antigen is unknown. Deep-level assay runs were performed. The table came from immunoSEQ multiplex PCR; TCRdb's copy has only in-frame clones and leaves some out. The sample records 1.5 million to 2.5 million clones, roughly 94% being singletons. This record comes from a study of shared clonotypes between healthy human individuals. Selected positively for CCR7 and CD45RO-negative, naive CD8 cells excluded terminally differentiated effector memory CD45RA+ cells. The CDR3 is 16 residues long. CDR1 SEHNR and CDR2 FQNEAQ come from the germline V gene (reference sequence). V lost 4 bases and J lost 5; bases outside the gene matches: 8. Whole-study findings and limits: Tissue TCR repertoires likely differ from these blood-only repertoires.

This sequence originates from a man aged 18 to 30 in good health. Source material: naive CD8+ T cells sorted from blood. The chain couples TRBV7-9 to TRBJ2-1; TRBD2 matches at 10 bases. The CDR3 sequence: CASSSGEGTSDNEQFF. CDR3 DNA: TGTGCCAGCAGCTCGGGAGAGGGGACTAGCGACAATGAGCAGTTCTTC.